Included here is one TCR beta chain sequence, with context. The data belong to a study of blood T cell repertoires in COVID-19. Assay: immunoSEQ multiplex PCR; the TCRdb copy retains only in-frame clones and omits some. The table lists about 150,000 clones, roughly 90% of them singletons. Germline CDR1 reads SGHNT; CDR2 reads YYREEE (reference sequence). This CDR3 region has 14 residues. The V end was cut by 1 base, the J end by 6 bases, with 11 bases between. The sample comprised peripheral blood. This sequence joins TRBV5-4 and TRBJ2-1; D is unresolved. This receptor was identified in a human donor with COVID-19, enrolled during active disease. The donor label of this sample is uncertain. CDR3 protein: CASSLIRVGNEQFF. The DNA for the CDR3 is TGTGCCAGCAGCTTGATTCGAGTCGGCAATGAGCAGTTCTTC.